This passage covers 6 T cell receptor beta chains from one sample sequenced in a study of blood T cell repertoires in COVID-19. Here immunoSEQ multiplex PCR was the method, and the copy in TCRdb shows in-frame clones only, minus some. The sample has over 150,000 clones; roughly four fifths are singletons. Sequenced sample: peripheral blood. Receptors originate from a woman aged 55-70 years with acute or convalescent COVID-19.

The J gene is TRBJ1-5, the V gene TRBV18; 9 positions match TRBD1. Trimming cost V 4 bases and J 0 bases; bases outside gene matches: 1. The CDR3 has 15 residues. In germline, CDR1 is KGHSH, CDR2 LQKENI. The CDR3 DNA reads TGTGCCAGCTCACAGACAGGGGGTAGCAATCAGCCCCAGCATTTT. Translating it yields CASSQTGGSNQPQHF. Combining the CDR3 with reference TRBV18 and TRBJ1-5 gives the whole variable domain NAGVMQNPRHLVRRRGQEARLRCSPMKGHSHVYWYRQLPEEGLKFMVYLQKENIIDESGMPKERFSAEFPKEGPSILRIQQVVRGDSAAYFCASSQTGGSNQPQHFGDGTRLSIL.

The CDR3: CASSPDGGPNQPQHF. CDR3 in DNA: TGCGCCAGCAGCCCGGACGGAGGACCCAACCAGCCCCAGCATTTT. V gene TRBV5-1 combines with J gene TRBJ1-5, with D unclear. Germline CDR1 is SGHRS and CDR2 is YFSETQ. The CDR3 runs to 15 residues. V shed 4 bases and J shed 7 bases, with 18 bases lying between them.

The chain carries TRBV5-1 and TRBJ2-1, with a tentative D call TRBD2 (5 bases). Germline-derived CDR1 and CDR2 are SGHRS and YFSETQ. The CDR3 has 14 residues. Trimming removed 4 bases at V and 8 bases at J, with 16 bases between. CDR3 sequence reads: CASSLGSSVDEQFF. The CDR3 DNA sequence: TGCGCCAGCAGCCTGGGGAGCAGTGTCGATGAGCAGTTCTTC.

CDR3 loop: CASSLAAGANYEQYV. Written as DNA, the CDR3 is TGTGCCAGCAGTTTGGCGGCAGGGGCGAACTACGAGCAGTACGTC. The rearrangement joins TRBV28 to TRBJ2-7; TRBD1 might be the D (6 bases). The CDR3 spans 15 residues. V was trimmed by 3 bases and J by 3 bases, leaving 15 bases between them. Per the germline V gene, CDR1 is MDHEN and CDR2 is SYDVKM.

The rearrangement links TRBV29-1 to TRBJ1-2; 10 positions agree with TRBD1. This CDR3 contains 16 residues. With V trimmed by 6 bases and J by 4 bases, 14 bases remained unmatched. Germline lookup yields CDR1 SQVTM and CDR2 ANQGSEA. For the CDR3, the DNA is TGCAGCGTGGAACAGGAAGGACAGGGGGTAGGCTATGGCTACACCTTC. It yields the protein CSVEQEGQGVGYGYTF. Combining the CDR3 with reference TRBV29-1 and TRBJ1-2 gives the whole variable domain SAVISQKPSRDICQRGTSLTIQCQVDSQVTMMFWYRQQPGQSLTLIATANQGSEATYESGFVIDKFPISRPNLTFSTLTVSNMSPEDSSIYLCSVEQEGQGVGYGYTFGSGTRLTVV.

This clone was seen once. The CDR3 protein is CASSTDSSNEKLFF. As DNA, the CDR3 is TGTGCCAGCAGCACGGACAGTAGTAATGAAAAACTGTTTTTT. This chain joins TRBV6-6 and TRBJ1-4; a possible D gene is TRBD1 (6 bases). Germline loops: CDR1 MNHNY, CDR2 SVGAGI (reference sequence). The CDR3 has 14 residues. Trimming removed 6 bases from V and 4 bases from J, with 12 bases in between.